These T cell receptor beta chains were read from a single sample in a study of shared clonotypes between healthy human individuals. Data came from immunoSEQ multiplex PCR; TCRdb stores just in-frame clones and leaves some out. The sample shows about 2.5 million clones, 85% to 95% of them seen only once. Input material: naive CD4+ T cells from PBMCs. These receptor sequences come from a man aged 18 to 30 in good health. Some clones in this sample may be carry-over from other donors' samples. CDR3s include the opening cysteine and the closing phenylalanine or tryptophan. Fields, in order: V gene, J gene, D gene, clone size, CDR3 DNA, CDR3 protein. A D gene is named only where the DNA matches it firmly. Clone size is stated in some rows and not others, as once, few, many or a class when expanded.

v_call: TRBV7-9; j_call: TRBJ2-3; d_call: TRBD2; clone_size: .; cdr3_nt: TGTGCCAGCAGCTTAGCGGGAGCGGGGACAGATACGCAGTATTTT; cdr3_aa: CASSLAGAGTDTQYF
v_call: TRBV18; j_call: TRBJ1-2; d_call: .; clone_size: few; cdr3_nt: TGTGCCAGCTCACCCGGAGGAGGGGACTATGGCTACACCTTC; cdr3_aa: CASSPGGGDYGYTF
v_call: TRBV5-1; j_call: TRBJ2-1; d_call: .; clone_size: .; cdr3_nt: TGCGCCAGCAGCTTATCCTCTCCGGGGGTCAATGAGCAGTTCTTC; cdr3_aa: CASSLSSPGVNEQFF
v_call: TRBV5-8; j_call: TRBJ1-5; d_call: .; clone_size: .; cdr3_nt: TGTGCCAGCAGAAGCTCGCTGTGGGCAGGGGACGTGAGCAATCAGCCCCAGCATTTT; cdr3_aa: CASRSSLWAGDVSNQPQHF
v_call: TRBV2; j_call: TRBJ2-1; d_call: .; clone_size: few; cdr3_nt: TGTGCCAGCAGTGGGCATGAGCAGTTCTTC; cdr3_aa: CASSGHEQFF
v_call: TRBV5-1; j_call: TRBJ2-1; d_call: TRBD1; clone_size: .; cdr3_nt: TGCGCCAGCAGCTCCGGACAGGGTGGCCTTGAGCAGTTCTTC; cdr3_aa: CASSSGQGGLEQFF
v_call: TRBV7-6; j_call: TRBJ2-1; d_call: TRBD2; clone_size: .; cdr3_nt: TGTGCCAGCAGCTGGGGACTAGCGGGAACCGATGAGCAGTTCTTC; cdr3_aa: CASSWGLAGTDEQFF
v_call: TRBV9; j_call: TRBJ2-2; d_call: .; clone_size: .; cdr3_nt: TGTGCCAGCAGTACAACGGTGAACACCGGGGAGCTGTTTTTT; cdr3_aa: CASSTTVNTGELFF
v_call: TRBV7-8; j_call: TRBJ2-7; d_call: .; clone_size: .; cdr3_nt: TGTGCCAGCAGCTTCTCCCCGGTCGGGCTAGCGCACGCAGAGTACTTC; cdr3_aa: CASSFSPVGLAHAEYF
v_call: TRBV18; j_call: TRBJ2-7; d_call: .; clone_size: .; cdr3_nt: TGTGCCAGCTCACCACCGAACAGGGCAAGCTCCTACGAGCAGTACTTC; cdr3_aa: CASSPPNRASSYEQYF
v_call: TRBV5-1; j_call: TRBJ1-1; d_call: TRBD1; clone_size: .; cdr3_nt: TGCGCCAGCAGCTTGACAGGGGGTTGGACTGAAGCTTTCTTT; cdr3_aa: CASSLTGGWTEAFF
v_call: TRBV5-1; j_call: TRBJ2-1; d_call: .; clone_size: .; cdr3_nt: TGCGCCAGCAGCTTGGTCTCTTCTAGCTCTGAGCAGTTCTTC; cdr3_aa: CASSLVSSSSEQFF
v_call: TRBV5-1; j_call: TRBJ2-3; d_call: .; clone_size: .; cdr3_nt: TGCGCCAGCAGCTTACAAGAGATCACAGATACGCAGTATTTT; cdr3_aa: CASSLQEITDTQYF
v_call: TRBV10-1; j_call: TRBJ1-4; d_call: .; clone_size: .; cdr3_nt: TGCGCCAGCAGTGAGTCGGCAGGGAATAATGAAAAACTGTTTTTT; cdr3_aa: CASSESAGNNEKLFF
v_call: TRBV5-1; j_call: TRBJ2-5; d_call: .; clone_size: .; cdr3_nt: TGCGCCAGCAGCTTGGCTTTCAGGGGAGAGACCCAGTACTTC; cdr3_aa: CASSLAFRGETQYF
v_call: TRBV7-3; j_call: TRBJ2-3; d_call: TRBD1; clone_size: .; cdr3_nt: TGTGCCAGCAGCCCCCGGGACAGGGGTACGCAGTATTTT; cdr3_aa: CASSPRDRGTQYF
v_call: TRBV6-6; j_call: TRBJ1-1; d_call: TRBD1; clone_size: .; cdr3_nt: TGTGCCAGCAGTCAACCGGACAGGAGAGCTTTCTTT; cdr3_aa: CASSQPDRRAFF
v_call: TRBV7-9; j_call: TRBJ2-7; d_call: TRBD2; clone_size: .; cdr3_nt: TGTGCCAGCAGCTTTCCTAGCGGGAGGCCCACCTACGAGCAGTACTTC; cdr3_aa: CASSFPSGRPTYEQYF
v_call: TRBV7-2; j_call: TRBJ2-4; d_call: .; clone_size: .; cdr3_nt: TGTGCCAGCAGCTTATTAGGATCGGGGAACATTCAGTACTTC; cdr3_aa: CASSLLGSGNIQYF
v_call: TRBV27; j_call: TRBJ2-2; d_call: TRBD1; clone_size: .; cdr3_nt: TGTGCCAGCAGTGGGCCGACAGGACAGGGCGGGGAGCTGTTTTTT; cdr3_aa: CASSGPTGQGGELFF
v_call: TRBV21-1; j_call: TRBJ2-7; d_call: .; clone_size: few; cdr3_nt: TGTGCCAGCAGCTCCCACAGGGTTCGTTCTCGGGGCCACGAGCAGTACTTC; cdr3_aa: CASSSHRVRSRGHEQYF